This entry is about one TCR beta chain. Its specificity is unknown. The junction departs from the called germline gene at one end, perhaps through a read error. Ophthalmopathy was moderately-to-severely active, CAS at least 3, NOSPECS at least 4, lasting under 3 months. As the starting material, roughly 9.7 ml of fresh peripheral blood yielded the PBMCs. This record comes from a study of Graves' ophthalmopathy and Graves' hyperthyroidism. General study results and limits: Detected in blood as well were most expanded thyroid clonotypes with frequency above 0.001. Discriminating ophthalmopathy from stable hyperthyroidism, a 13-signature model attained a sensitivity of approximately 85% and a specificity of 81.08%.

As the template, RNA transcripts were used to amplify TCR beta CDR3 regions. The library came from an HTBI-primed first-round RT-PCR and a second-round multiplex PCR. From the multiplex PCR reads, TCRdb called clonotypes with MiXCR, one entry per CDR3 protein. The sample has around 670,000 distinct CDR3 sequences, 40% seen once. The CDR3 runs 17 residues. CDR1 is ENHRY, CDR2 SYGVKD, per germline. This TCR was recovered from an adult man with Graves' ophthalmopathy. The J gene is TRBJ1-1, the V gene TRBV10-3, with 7 bases that match TRBD1. The sequenced material came from peripheral blood. The CDR3 bases are TGTGCCAGCAGTTATCTTCCCAGGGGGATCGTTGTCACTGAAGCTTTCTTT. Translated, it gives CASSYLPRGIVVTEAFF.